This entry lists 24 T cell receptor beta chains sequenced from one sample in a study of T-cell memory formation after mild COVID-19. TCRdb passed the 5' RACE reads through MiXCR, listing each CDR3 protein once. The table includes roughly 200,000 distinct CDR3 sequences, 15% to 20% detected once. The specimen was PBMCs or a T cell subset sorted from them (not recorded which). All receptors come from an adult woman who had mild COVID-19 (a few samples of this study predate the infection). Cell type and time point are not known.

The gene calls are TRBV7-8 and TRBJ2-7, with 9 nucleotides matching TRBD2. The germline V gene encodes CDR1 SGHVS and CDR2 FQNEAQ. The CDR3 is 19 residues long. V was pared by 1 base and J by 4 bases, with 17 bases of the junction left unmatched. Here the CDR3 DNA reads TGTGCCAGCAGCTTAGTTCAGAGTAGCGGGAGAGGAAGAGCGTACGAGCAGTACTTC. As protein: CASSLVQSSGRGRAYEQYF.

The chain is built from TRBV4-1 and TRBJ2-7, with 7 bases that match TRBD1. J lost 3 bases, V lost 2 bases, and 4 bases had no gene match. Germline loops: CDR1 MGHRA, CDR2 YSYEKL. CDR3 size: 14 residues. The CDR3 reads CASSQPGQSYEQYF. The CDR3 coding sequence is TGCGCCAGCAGCCAACCGGGACAGAGCTACGAGCAGTACTTC.

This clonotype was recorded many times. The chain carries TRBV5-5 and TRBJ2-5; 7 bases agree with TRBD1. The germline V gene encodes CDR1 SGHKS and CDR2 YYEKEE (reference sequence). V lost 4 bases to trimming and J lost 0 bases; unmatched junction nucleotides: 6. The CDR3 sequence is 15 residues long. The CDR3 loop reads CASSTTTGNQETQYF. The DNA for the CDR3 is TGTGCCAGCAGCACGACGACAGGGAACCAAGAGACCCAGTACTTC.

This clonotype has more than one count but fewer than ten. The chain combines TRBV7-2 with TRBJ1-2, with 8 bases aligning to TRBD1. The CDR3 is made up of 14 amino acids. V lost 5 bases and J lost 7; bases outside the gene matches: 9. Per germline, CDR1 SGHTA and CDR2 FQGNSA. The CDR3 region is CASSRGQGFVGYTF. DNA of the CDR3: TGTGCCAGCAGCCGCGGACAGGGCTTTGTTGGCTACACCTTC.

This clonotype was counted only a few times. Written as DNA, the CDR3 is TGCGCCAGCCATAGGGAGGCCCGCACCGGGGAGCTGTTTTTT. This gives the protein CASHREARTGELFF. The chain combines TRBV5-1 with TRBJ2-2; TRBD2 is a possible D gene (6 bases). This CDR3 has 14 residues. V gave up 7 bases and J gave up 4 bases, with 14 bases separating them. Germline V gene lookup returns CDR1 SGHRS and CDR2 YFSETQ.

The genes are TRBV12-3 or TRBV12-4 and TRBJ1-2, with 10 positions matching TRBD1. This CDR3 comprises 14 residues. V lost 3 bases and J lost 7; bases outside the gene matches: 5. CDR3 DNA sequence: TGTGCCAGCAGTTTGCGGGACAGGGGTGGTGGCTACACCTTC. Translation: CASSLRDRGGGYTF.

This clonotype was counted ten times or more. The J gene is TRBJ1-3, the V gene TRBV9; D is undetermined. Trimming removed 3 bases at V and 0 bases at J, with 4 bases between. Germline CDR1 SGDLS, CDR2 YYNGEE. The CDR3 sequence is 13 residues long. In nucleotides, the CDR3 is TGTGCCAGCAGCGAAAGCTCTGGAAACACCATATATTTT. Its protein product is CASSESSGNTIYF.

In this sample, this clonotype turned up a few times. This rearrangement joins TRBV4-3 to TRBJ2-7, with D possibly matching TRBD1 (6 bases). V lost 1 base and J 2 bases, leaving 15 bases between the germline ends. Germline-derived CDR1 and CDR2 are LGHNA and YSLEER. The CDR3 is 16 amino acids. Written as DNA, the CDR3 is TGCGCCAGCAGCCAAGGAAAGAACAGGGTGGCCTACGAGCAGTACTTC. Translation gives CASSQGKNRVAYEQYF.

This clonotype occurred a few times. In DNA, the CDR3 is TGCGCCAGCAGCGCGAGCATTAACAGGGGGCTGGGCAATCAGCCCCAGCATTTT. Translating it yields CASSASINRGLGNQPQHF. The V call is TRBV4-1, the J call TRBJ1-5, with 9 positions matching TRBD1. With 5 bases clipped from V and 2 bases from J, the junction kept 13 bases outside the gene matches. The CDR3 sequence is 18 residues long. The germline CDR1 and CDR2 sequences are MGHRA and YSYEKL.

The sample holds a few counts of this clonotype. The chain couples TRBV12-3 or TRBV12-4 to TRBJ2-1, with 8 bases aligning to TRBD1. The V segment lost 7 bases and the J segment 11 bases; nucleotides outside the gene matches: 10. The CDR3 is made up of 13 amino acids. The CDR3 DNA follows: TGTGCCAGCAATCTCGGGACAGGAAGCAAGCAGTTCTTC. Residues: CASNLGTGSKQFF.

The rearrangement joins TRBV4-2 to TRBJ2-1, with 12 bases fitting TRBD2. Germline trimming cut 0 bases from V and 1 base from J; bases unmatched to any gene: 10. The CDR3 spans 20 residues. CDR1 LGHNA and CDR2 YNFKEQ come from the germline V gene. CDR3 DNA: TGTGCCAGCAGCCAAGATCTAGCTAGCGGGGGGGCCCGATCCTACAATGAGCAGTTCTTC. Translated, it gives CASSQDLASGGARSYNEQFF.

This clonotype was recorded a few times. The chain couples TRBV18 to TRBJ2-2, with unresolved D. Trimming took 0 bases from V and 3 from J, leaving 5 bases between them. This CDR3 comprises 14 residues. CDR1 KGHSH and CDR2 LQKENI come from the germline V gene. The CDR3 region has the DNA TGTGCCAGCTCACCACCACGGTACACCGGGGAGCTGTTTTTT. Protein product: CASSPPRYTGELFF.

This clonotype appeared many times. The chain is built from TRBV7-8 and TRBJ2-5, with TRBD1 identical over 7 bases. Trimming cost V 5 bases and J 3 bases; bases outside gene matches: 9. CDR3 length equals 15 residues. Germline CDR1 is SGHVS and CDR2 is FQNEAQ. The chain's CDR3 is CASSLGTDPKETQYF. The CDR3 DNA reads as TGTGCCAGCAGCCTCGGGACAGACCCAAAAGAGACCCAGTACTTC.

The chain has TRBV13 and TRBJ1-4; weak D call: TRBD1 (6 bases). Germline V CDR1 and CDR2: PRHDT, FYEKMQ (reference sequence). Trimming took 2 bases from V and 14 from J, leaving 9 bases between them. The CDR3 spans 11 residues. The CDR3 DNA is TGTGCCAGCAGCTTAAGGGACAAGCTGTTTTTT. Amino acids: CASSLRDKLFF.

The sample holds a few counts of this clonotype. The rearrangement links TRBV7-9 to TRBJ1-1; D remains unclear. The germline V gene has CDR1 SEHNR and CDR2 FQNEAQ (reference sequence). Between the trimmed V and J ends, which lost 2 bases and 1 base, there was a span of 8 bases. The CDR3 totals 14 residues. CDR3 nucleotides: TGTGCCAGCAGCTTACCAGGCCCGAACACTGAAGCTTTCTTT. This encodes CASSLPGPNTEAFF.

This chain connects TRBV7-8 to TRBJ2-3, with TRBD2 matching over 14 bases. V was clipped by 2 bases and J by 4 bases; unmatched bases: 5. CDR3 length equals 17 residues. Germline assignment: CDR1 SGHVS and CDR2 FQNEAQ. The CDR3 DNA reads TGTGCCAGCAGCTTAAGACTAGCGGGAGGGTTGGCAGATACGCAGTATTTT. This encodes CASSLRLAGGLADTQYF.

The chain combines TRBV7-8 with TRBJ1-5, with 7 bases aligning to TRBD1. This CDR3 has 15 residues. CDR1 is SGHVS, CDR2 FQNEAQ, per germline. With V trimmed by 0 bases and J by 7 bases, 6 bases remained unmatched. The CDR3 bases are TGTGCCAGCAGCTTAGCGGCACAGGGGAACCAGCCCCAGCATTTT. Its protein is CASSLAAQGNQPQHF.

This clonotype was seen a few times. The CDR3 here is CASSRYSNTGELFF. The DNA of the CDR3 is TGTGCCAGTAGTCGGTACTCGAACACCGGGGAGCTGTTTTTT. This chain connects TRBV19 to TRBJ2-2; D ambiguous. The CDR3 extends over 14 amino acids. V dropped 5 bases and J dropped 0 bases, with 7 bases sitting between them. Germline V gene data show CDR1 as LNHDA and CDR2 as SQIVND (reference sequence).

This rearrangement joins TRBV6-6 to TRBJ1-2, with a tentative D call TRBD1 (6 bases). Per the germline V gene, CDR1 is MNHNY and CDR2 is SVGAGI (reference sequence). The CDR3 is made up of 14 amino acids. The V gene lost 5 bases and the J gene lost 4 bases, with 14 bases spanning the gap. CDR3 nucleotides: TGTGCCAGCAGTCCCCCACAGGGTACCTATGGCTACACCTTC. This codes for CASSPPQGTYGYTF.

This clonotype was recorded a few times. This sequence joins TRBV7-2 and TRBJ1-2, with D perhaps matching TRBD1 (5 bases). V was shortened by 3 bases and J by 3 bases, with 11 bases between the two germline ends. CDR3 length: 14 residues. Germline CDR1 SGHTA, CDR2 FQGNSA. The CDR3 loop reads CASSLDQGHYGYTF. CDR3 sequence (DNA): TGTGCCAGCAGCTTGGATCAGGGCCACTATGGCTACACCTTC.

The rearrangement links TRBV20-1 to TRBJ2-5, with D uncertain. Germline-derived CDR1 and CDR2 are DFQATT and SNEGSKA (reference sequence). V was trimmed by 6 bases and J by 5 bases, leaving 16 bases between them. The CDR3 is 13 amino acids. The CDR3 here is CSAEHRRSETQYF. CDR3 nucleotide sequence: TGCAGTGCGGAACACAGAAGGTCGGAGACCCAGTACTTC.

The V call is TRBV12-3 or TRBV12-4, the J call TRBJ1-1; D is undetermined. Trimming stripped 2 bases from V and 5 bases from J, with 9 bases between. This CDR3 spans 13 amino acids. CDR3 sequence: CASSLYLLTEAFF. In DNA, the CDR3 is TGTGCCAGCAGTTTATACCTCCTGACTGAAGCTTTCTTT.

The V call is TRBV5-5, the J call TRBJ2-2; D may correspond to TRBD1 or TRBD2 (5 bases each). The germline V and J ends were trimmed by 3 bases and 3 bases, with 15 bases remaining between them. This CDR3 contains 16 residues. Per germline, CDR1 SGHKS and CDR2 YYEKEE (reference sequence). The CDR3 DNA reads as TGTGCCAGCAGCTCCCAGGGAGCCTCTGACACCGGGGAGCTGTTTTTT. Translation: CASSSQGASDTGELFF.

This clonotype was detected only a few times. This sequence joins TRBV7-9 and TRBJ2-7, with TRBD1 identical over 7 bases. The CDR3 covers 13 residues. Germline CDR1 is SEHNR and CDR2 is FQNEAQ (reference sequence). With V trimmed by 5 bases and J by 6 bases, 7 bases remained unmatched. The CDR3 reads CASSRQGLSEQYF. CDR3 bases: TGTGCCAGCAGCCGACAGGGTCTAAGCGAGCAGTACTTC.